This paragraph covers one T cell receptor beta chain sequence. Its specificity is not known. The CDR3 totals 14 residues. V was clipped by 0 bases and J by 1 base, with 7 bases between them. From germline, CDR1 is SGHRS and CDR2 YFSETQ. The data were taken from a study of response to subunit inactivated influenza vaccine. MiXCR was run by TCRdb on the RT-PCR reads, yielding one entry per CDR3 protein. The sample yields hundreds of thousands of distinct CDR3 sequences, approximately 7.7% seen once. Study observations and caveats: Authors suggested that a seasonal influenza vaccination recruits few new T cells each time.

This specimen consisted of PBMCs from blood, obtained 23 to 25 months after vaccination. This chain joins TRBV5-1 and TRBJ1-1; D is unresolved. The clonotype originates from a man between 50 and 69 years old who received an inactivated influenza vaccine. The CDR3 DNA sequence: TGCGCCAGCAGCTTGGGACGGAAGAACACTGAAGCTTTCTTT. Amino acid sequence: CASSLGRKNTEAFF.